These T cell receptor beta chains were read from a single sample in a study of OX40 agonist ivuxolimab in advanced cancers. Only in-frame clones appear in the TCRdb table, and some are missing; sequencing was by immunoSEQ multiplex PCR. This table holds about 58,000 clones, roughly 84% found once. This sample comprised CD4+ or CD8+ T cells sorted from blood, obtained in a trial of the OX40 agonist ivuxolimab. The receptors come from an adult with an advanced solid tumor such as melanoma, head and neck, liver or kidney cancer. CDR3s include the opening cysteine and the closing phenylalanine or tryptophan. D genes are given only for firm matches. A row's size may be missing; if present it is once, few, many or a size class.

>TRBD1|15|TRBV10-3|NA|TRBJ2-7
CAISEPGQGEDEQYF
TGTGCCATCAGTGAGCCGGGACAGGGAGAAGACGAGCAGTACTTC
>NA|14|TRBV7-9|NA|TRBJ1-1
CASSLNRMNTEAFF
TGTGCCAGCAGCCTAAACAGAATGAACACTGAAGCTTTCTTT
>NA|13|TRBV25-1|few|TRBJ2-5
CASSGAALLAQYF
TGTGCCAGCAGTGGTGCGGCTCTCCTAGCCCAGTACTTC
>TRBD2|15|TRBV2|few|TRBJ2-3
CASRRLALNTDTQYF
TGTGCCAGCAGAAGACTAGCGTTAAACACAGATACGCAGTATTTT
>TRBD1|15|TRBV5-1|NA|TRBJ2-5
CASSPAGTGRETQYF
TGCGCCAGCAGCCCAGCAGGGACAGGGAGAGAGACCCAGTACTTC
>TRBD1|15|TRBV6-1|NA|TRBJ1-6
CASSASGTVNSPLHF
TGTGCCAGCAGTGCGTCCGGGACAGTAAATTCACCCCTCCACTTT
>NA|15|TRBV7-8|once|TRBJ2-1
CASSLPGHQYNEQFF
TGTGCCAGCAGCTTACCGGGACATCAATACAATGAGCAGTTCTTC
>TRBD2|14|TRBV5-4|once|TRBJ2-7
CASSLRTSGFEQYF
TGTGCCAGCAGCTTGCGGACTAGCGGTTTCGAGCAGTACTTC
>NA|12|TRBV10-3|NA|TRBJ1-1
CAISGQPREAFF
TGTGCCATCAGTGGACAGCCCCGTGAAGCTTTCTTT
>TRBD2|18|TRBV5-1|few|TRBJ2-5
CASSLYPPRRGYQETQYF
TGCGCCAGCAGCTTGTACCCGCCTAGGCGGGGGTATCAAGAGACCCAGTACTTC
>TRBD1|14|TRBV2|NA|TRBJ2-3
CASGPGGAADTQYF
TGTGCCAGTGGGCCAGGGGGTGCCGCAGATACGCAGTATTTT
>TRBD1|13|TRBV30|NA|TRBJ1-4
CAWRAGGIEKLFF
TGTGCCTGGAGAGCAGGGGGCATTGAAAAACTGTTTTTT
>TRBD2|15|TRBV19|NA|TRBJ2-1
CASSTTSGGYNEQFF
TGTGCCAGTAGTACCACTAGCGGGGGCTACAATGAGCAGTTCTTC
>NA|13|TRBV27|few|TRBJ1-4
CASSRVTNEKLFF
TGTGCCAGCAGTAGGGTTACTAATGAAAAACTGTTTTTT
>TRBD2|15|TRBV5-4|NA|TRBJ2-1
CASSLSAGDYNEQFF
TGTGCCAGCAGCTTGTCAGCGGGGGACTACAATGAGCAGTTCTTC
>TRBD2|15|TRBV18|NA|TRBJ2-7
CASSPGLAGSYEQYF
TGTGCCAGCTCACCGGGGCTAGCGGGGTCCTACGAGCAGTACTTC
>NA|14|TRBV10-2|few|TRBJ2-3
CASSESHSTDTQYF
TGCGCCAGCAGTGAGTCACACAGCACAGATACGCAGTATTTT
>NA|15|TRBV7-9|few|TRBJ2-1
CASSLERGGRNEQFF
TGTGCCAGCAGCTTAGAGCGCGGGGGCCGGAATGAGCAGTTCTTC
>TRBD1|14|TRBV2|NA|TRBJ1-1
CARRTGGEGTEAFF
TGTGCCAGACGGACAGGGGGAGAGGGCACTGAAGCTTTCTTT
>NA|18|TRBV15|NA|TRBJ2-3
CATSRVYGRAISTDTQYF
TGTGCCACCAGCAGAGTTTACGGACGGGCCATATCCACAGATACGCAGTATTTT
>TRBD2|17|TRBV5-1|NA|TRBJ2-2
CASSLGPLAGASGELFF
TGCGCCAGCAGCTTGGGCCCACTAGCGGGGGCTTCCGGGGAGCTGTTTTTT
>TRBD1|14|TRBV15|NA|TRBJ2-1
CATIRDRGLNEQFF
TGTGCCACCATCCGGGACAGGGGGCTCAATGAGCAGTTCTTC
>NA|15|TRBV6-5|NA|TRBJ1-4
CASSGAGSTNEKLFF
TGTGCCAGCAGCGGGGCAGGGTCTACTAATGAAAAACTGTTTTTT
>NA|14|TRBV5-1|NA|TRBJ1-1
CASSRGDMNTEAFF
TGCGCCAGCAGCCGAGGGGATATGAACACTGAAGCTTTCTTT
>NA|15|TRBV7-2|NA|TRBJ1-2
CASRYPLGMNYGYTF
TGTGCCAGCAGATACCCTTTGGGTATGAACTATGGCTACACCTTC
>NA|13|TRBV7-2|NA|TRBJ1-1
CASSRGRFTEAFF
TGTGCCAGCAGCCGGGGACGGTTCACTGAAGCTTTCTTT
>TRBD2|19|TRBV7-7|NA|TRBJ2-5
CASSLGGLAGGAYQETQYF
TGTGCTAGCAGCTTAGGAGGACTAGCGGGGGGCGCGTATCAAGAGACCCAGTACTTC
>TRBD1|17|TRBV18|few|TRBJ1-3
CASSSGTGVQSGNTIYF
TGTGCCAGCTCGTCCGGGACAGGGGTCCAGAGTGGAAACACCATATATTTT
>TRBD1|16|TRBV10-1|NA|TRBJ1-5
CASVSYRGGGNQPQHF
TGCGCCAGCGTGAGTTACAGGGGAGGTGGCAATCAGCCCCAGCATTTT
>NA|12|TRBV5-4|NA|TRBJ2-3
CASSLDLSGEYF
TGTGCCAGCAGCTTGGATCTGTCAGGGGAGTATTTT
>NA|16|TRBV9|NA|TRBJ1-3
CASSVTGLDAGNTIYF
TGTGCCAGCAGCGTGACAGGACTAGACGCTGGAAACACCATATATTTT
>NA|15|TRBV18|NA|TRBJ2-3
CASSPHGGITDTQYF
TGTGCCAGCTCACCACACGGCGGCATCACAGATACGCAGTATTTT
>NA|13|TRBV7-2|NA|TRBJ1-2
CASSAQTARGYTF
TGTGCCAGCAGCGCCCAAACAGCTAGAGGCTACACCTTC